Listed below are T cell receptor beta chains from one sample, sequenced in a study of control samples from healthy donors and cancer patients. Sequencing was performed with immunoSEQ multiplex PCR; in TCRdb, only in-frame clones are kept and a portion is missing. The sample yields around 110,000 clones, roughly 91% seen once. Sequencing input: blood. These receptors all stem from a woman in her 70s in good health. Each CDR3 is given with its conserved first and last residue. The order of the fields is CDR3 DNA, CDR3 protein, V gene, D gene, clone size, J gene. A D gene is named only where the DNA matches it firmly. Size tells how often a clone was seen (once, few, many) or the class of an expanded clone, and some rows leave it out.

TGTGCCAGCAGTGAAAGAGGGGTGGGCAGCTCCTATAATTCACCCCTCCACTTT	CASSERGVGSSYNSPLHF	TRBV2	-	-	TRBJ1-6
TGTGCCAGTAGTTCTAGACAAAGCCGTAACTATGGCTACACCTTC	CASSSRQSRNYGYTF	TRBV19	-	-	TRBJ1-2
TGTGCCAGCAGTGACTCAGGCTACACCGGGGAGCTGTTTTTT	CASSDSGYTGELFF	TRBV6-4	-	-	TRBJ2-2
TGTGCCAGTAGTCAGGGGGGGGGCCCTTTCTTGTTGAACACTGAAGCTTTCTTT	CASSQGGGPFLLNTEAFF	TRBV19	TRBD1	-	TRBJ1-1
TGTGCCAGCAGCTTAGCTTCGCGGGGGGTTGGAAACACCATATATTTT	CASSLASRGVGNTIYF	TRBV7-2	-	-	TRBJ1-3
TGTGCCAGCACCCCACTCGGGGGGCAAAAAGCTGGCTACACCTTC	CASTPLGGQKAGYTF	TRBV27	-	-	TRBJ1-2
TGTGCCAGCAGTGAAAGGGGGAACTATGAAGCTTTCTTT	CASSERGNYEAFF	TRBV6-1	-	-	TRBJ1-1
TGTGCCAGCAGCACCCGTTTGCCCCGGACTAATGAAAAACTGTTTTTT	CASSTRLPRTNEKLFF	TRBV13	-	-	TRBJ1-4
TGTGCCAGCAGTTTAATGGGCGGCAACTCTGGGGCCAACGTCCTGACTTTC	CASSLMGGNSGANVLTF	TRBV27	-	-	TRBJ2-6
TGTGCCAGCAGCGTAAAAGCAGGGGGGTGGGATGAAAAACTGTTTTTT	CASSVKAGGWDEKLFF	TRBV7-9	TRBD1	-	TRBJ1-4
TGTGCCAGCAGCGTCGGTTCTGAAAAACTGTTTTTT	CASSVGSEKLFF	TRBV9	-	-	TRBJ1-4
TGTGCCAGTAGTATAGAATCCTCGACAGGTTACGGCCTACGTTCACCCCTCCACTTT	CASSIESSTGYGLRSPLHF	TRBV19	-	-	TRBJ1-6
TGTGCCATCAGTGAGTCCGGGCGGGAGGAAAAACTGTTTTTT	CAISESGREEKLFF	TRBV10-3	-	-	TRBJ1-4
TGTGCCAGCAGTACAAAAGGCAAGCGATTACAAGAGACCCAGTACTTC	CASSTKGKRLQETQYF	TRBV11-2	-	-	TRBJ2-5
TGTGCCAGCAGTTTTAACCGCCAAGAGACCCAGTACTTC	CASSFNRQETQYF	TRBV12-3/TRBV12-4	-	-	TRBJ2-5
TGCGCCAGCAGCCAAGGCGCCTCTGGAAACACCATATATTTT	CASSQGASGNTIYF	TRBV4-1	-	-	TRBJ1-3
TGTGCCAGCAGTGAAGGGATTACTAGCGGGGAGCAGTACTTC	CASSEGITSGEQYF	TRBV6-1	TRBD2	-	TRBJ2-7
TGTGCCAGCAGTGTAGGGACAGGGATTAAATCTGGGGCCAACGTCCTGACTTTC	CASSVGTGIKSGANVLTF	TRBV2	TRBD1	-	TRBJ2-6
TGTGCCAGCAGCCCAAGCCCCTCCTACGAGCAGTACTTC	CASSPSPSYEQYF	TRBV7-4	-	-	TRBJ2-7
TGTGCCAGCAGCAAGCGGACAGGGAGAGATGGGACTGAAGCTTTCTTT	CASSKRTGRDGTEAFF	TRBV11-2	TRBD1	-	TRBJ1-1
TGCGCCAGCAGTGAGACAGGGGGCGCAAGCTACACCTTC	CASSETGGASYTF	TRBV10-2	TRBD1	-	TRBJ1-2
TGCGCCAGCAGCCACGTAGACAGGGCCGATGGCTACACCTTC	CASSHVDRADGYTF	TRBV4-1	TRBD1	once	TRBJ1-2
TGTGCCAGCAGTCAGGACAGGGGCTGGTACGAGCAGTACTTC	CASSQDRGWYEQYF	TRBV27	TRBD1	-	TRBJ2-7
TGTGCCAGCAGTACAGGTGGCTACACCTTC	CASSTGGYTF	TRBV2	-	-	TRBJ1-2
TGTGCCACCAGTGATTTGGAGCCGGGGAATGAGCAGTTCTTC	CATSDLEPGNEQFF	TRBV24-1	-	few	TRBJ2-1
TGCGCCAGCAGCCCTATGGACAGGGCCCTCTCCTACGAGCAGTACTTC	CASSPMDRALSYEQYF	TRBV4-1	TRBD1	-	TRBJ2-7
TGTGCCAGCAGCTTAGACGGACAGGTAGCTGCTTGGTTTTTCTTT	CASSLDGQVAAWFFF	TRBV6-2/TRBV6-3	TRBD1	-	TRBJ1-1
TGCGCCAGCAGCTTAGACAGGCCCCGAACTGGCGAGCAGTACTTC	CASSLDRPRTGEQYF	TRBV5-1	-	-	TRBJ2-7
TGTGCCAGCAGCAGACTAGCGGGGGGCATCGATGAGCAGTTCTTC	CASSRLAGGIDEQFF	TRBV11-2	TRBD2	-	TRBJ2-1
TGTGCCAGTAGTATGGGGGTTAGTTCACCCCTCCACTTT	CASSMGVSSPLHF	TRBV19	-	-	TRBJ1-6
TGTGCCAGCAGTTTACTGGGACAGGGATTCTGGAATTCACCCCTCCACTTT	CASSLLGQGFWNSPLHF	TRBV27	TRBD1	-	TRBJ1-6
TGTGCCACCAGACCGGTCGGGGGATCAGATACGCAGTATTTT	CATRPVGGSDTQYF	TRBV15	-	-	TRBJ2-3
TGTGCCAGCAGCCTTGATACAGCGGGGCCAAACTATGGCTACACCTTC	CASSLDTAGPNYGYTF	TRBV7-9	-	-	TRBJ1-2
TGTGCCAGCAGTACAGGGGCTGGAAACACCATATATTTT	CASSTGAGNTIYF	TRBV6-5	TRBD1	-	TRBJ1-3
TGTGCCAGCAGCTCCAGACAGGGCCTTTTTGACACCATATATTTT	CASSSRQGLFDTIYF	TRBV7-2	TRBD1	once	TRBJ1-3
TGCGCCAGCAGCTTGGCTTCTGGGGGTAACACTGAAGCTTTCTTT	CASSLASGGNTEAFF	TRBV5-1	-	-	TRBJ1-1
TGTGCCAGCACCGGGACAGCCTTCAATAGCAATCAGCCCCAGCATTTT	CASTGTAFNSNQPQHF	TRBV28	TRBD1	-	TRBJ1-5